The entry below describes one T cell receptor beta chain. With V trimmed by 4 bases and J by 2 bases, 1 base remained unmatched. Looked up from germline, CDR1 is SEHNR and CDR2 is FQNEAQ (reference sequence). The length of the CDR3 is 14 residues. Profiled with immunoSEQ multiplex PCR; TCRdb holds only in-frame clones, not every one. The sample shows more than 2 million clones, less than 95% of them seen only once. Terminally differentiated effector memory CD45RA+ cells were excluded by CCR7 positive selection of CD45RO-negative cells. This sample stems from a study of shared clonotypes between healthy human individuals.

This sequence joins TRBV7-9 and TRBJ2-7; 11 bases are a match to TRBD1. This TCR was recovered from a man aged 18 to 30 in good health. Sequences were obtained from naive CD8+ T cells sorted from blood. The CDR3 sequence: CASSSDRGPYEQYF. DNA of the CDR3: TGTGCCAGCAGCTCGGACAGGGGGCCCTACGAGCAGTACTTC.